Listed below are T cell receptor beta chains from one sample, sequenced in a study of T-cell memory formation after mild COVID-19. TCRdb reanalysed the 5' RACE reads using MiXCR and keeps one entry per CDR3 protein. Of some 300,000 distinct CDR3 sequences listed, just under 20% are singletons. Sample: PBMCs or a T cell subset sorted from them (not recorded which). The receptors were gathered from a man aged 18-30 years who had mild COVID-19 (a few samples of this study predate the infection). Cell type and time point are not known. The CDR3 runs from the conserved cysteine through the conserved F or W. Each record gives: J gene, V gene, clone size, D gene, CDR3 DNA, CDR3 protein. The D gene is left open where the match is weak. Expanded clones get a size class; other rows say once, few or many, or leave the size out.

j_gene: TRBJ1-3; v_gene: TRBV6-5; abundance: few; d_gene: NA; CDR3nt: TGTGCCAGCAGTTACTCGATACGTGGGAAAAACACCATATATTTT; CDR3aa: CASSYSIRGKNTIYF
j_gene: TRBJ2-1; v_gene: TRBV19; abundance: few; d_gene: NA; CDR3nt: TGTGCCAGTAGTAGCCGGGACCCCGACTGGTACAATGAGCAGTTCTTC; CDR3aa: CASSSRDPDWYNEQFF
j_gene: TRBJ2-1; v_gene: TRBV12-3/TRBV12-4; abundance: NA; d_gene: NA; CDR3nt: TGTGCCAGCAGTTTAGCTGGGGCTACCTACAATGAGCAGTTCTTC; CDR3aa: CASSLAGATYNEQFF
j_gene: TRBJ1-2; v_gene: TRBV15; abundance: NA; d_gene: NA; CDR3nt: TGTGCCACCAGCAGAGATCCCGTTAAGGTTCTCGACTACACCTTC; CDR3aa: CATSRDPVKVLDYTF
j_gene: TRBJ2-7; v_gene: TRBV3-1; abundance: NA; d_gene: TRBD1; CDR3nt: TGTGCCAGCAGCCCGGGACAGGGGGCCTCCTACGAGCAGTACTTC; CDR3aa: CASSPGQGASYEQYF
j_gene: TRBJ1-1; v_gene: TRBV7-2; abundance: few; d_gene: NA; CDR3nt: TGTGCCAGCAGCACCCTGGCGGTGGGGACTGAAGCTTTCTTT; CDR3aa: CASSTLAVGTEAFF
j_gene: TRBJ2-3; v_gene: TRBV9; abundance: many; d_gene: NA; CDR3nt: TGTGCCAGCAGCGTAGGCGGTTCCACAGATACGCAGTATTTT; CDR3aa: CASSVGGSTDTQYF
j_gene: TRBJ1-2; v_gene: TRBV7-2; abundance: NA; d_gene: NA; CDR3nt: TGTGCCAGCAGCTCCGTCAGGGGTTATGGCTACACCTTC; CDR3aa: CASSSVRGYGYTF
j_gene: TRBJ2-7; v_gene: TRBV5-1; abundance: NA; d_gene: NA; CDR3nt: TGCGCCAGCAGCTCTGGCCCGGGCGAGCAGTACTTC; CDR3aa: CASSSGPGEQYF
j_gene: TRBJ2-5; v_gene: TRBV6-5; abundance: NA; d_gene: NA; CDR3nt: TGTGCCAGCAGTTACTCGAGTAGGCCTACGGGGGAGACCCAGTACTTC; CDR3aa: CASSYSSRPTGETQYF
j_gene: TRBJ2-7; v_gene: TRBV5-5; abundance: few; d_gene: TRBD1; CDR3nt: TGTGCCAGCAGCTTGGCCGGACAGGGCTTCCCCTACGAGCAGTACTTC; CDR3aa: CASSLAGQGFPYEQYF
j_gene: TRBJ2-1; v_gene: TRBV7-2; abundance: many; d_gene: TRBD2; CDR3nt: TGTGCCAGCAGCCCTCGACTAGCGGGGTCCCACAATGAGCAGTTCTTC; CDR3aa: CASSPRLAGSHNEQFF
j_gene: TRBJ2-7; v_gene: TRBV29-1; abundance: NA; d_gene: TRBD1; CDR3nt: TGCAGCGTGAAGACAGGGTCCTACGAGCAGTACTTC; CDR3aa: CSVKTGSYEQYF
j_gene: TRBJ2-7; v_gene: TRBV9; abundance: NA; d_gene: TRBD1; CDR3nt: TGTGCCAGCAGCCCCCAATGGGGACAGGGGGCGTCCCACGAGCAGTACTTC; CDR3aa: CASSPQWGQGASHEQYF
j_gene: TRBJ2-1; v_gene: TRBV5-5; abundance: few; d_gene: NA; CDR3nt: TGTGCCAGCAGCCCCCGGTGGCAGGGCAATGAGCAGTTCTTC; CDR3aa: CASSPRWQGNEQFF
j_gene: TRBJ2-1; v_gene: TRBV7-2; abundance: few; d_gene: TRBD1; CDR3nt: TGTGCCAGCAGTCACGACAGGGTGTGGGATGAGCAGTTCTTC; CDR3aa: CASSHDRVWDEQFF
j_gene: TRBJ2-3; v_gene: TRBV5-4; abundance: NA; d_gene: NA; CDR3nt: TGTGCCAGCAGACGGGACGGAAGCACAGATACGCAGTATTTT; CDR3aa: CASRRDGSTDTQYF
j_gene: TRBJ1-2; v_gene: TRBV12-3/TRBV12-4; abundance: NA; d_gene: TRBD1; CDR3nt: TGTGCCAGCAAGCGGGACAGCAACTATGGCTACACCTTC; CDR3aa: CASKRDSNYGYTF
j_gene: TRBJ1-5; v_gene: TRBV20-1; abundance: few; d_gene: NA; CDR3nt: TGCAGTGCTAGTAAGGTGTATAGCAATCAGCCCCAGCATTTT; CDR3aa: CSASKVYSNQPQHF
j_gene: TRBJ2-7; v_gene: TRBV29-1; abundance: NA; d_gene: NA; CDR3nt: TGCAGCGTTGAAGACCTCCAGGGAATCTCCTACGAGCAGTACTTC; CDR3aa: CSVEDLQGISYEQYF
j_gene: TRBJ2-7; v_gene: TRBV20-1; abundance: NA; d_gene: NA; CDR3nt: TGCAGTGCTAGATACTATGGGTACTACGAGCAGTACTTC; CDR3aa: CSARYYGYYEQYF
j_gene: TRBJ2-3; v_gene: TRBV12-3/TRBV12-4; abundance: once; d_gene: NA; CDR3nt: TGTGCCAGCAGACCCCGGGTCACAGATACGCAGTATTTT; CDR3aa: CASRPRVTDTQYF
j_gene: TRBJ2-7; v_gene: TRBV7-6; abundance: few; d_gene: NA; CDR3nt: TGTGCCAGCAGCTTAGGCTCGGGGGCGGGCTCCTACGAGCAGTACTTC; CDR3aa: CASSLGSGAGSYEQYF
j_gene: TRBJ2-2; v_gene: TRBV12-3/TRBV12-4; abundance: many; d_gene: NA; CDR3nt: TGTGCCAGCAGTTTTATCGGGGAGCTGTTTTTT; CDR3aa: CASSFIGELFF
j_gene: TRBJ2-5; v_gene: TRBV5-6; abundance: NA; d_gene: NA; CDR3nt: TGTGCCAGCAGCTTGGCCTCCCGGCCCCTTGGGGAGACCCAGTACTTC; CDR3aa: CASSLASRPLGETQYF
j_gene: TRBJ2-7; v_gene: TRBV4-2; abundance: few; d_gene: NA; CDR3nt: TGTGCCAGCAGCCAAGAGAAGGTGACTCCCGAGATCTCCTACGAGCAGTACTTC; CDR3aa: CASSQEKVTPEISYEQYF
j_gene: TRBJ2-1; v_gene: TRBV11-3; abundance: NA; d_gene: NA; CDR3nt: TGTGCCAGCAGCTTACTCTACGACACCGGCTCCTACAATGAGCAGTTCTTC; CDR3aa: CASSLLYDTGSYNEQFF
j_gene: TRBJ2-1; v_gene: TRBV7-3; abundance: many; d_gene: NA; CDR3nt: TGTGCCAGCAGCAAAAGCCCTGGGTCGGTCGGCAATGAGCAGTTCTTC; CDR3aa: CASSKSPGSVGNEQFF
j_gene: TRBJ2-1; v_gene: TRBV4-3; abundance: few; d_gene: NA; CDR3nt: TGCGCCAGCAGCCGCGGAGACTTGGGACTCTACAATGAGCAGTTCTTC; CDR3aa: CASSRGDLGLYNEQFF
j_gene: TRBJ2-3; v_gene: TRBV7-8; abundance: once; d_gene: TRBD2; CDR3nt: TGTGCCAGCAGCTTAGAGAGGGGGACTTTCGGGACTAGAACAGATACGCAGTATTTT; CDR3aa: CASSLERGTFGTRTDTQYF
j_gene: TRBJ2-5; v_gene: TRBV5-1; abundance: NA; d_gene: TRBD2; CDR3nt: TGCGCCAGCAGCTTGATCGGACTAGCGGACAACCAAGAGACCCAGTACTTC; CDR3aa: CASSLIGLADNQETQYF
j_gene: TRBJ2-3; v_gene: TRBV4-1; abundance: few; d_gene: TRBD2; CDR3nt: TGCGCCAGCAGCCCCCCAGCGGGGGTTGGAACAGATACGCAGTATTTT; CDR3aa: CASSPPAGVGTDTQYF
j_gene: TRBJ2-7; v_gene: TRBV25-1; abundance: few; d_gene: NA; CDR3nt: TGTGCCAGTCAGCCGGCCGGCAGGGAAGCCTACGAGCAGTACTTC; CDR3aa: CASQPAGREAYEQYF
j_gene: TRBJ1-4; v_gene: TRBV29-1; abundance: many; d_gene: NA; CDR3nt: TGCAGCGTTTTAAGTGAGGAAAAACTGTTTTTT; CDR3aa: CSVLSEEKLFF
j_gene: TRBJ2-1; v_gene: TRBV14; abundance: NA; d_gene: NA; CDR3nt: TGTGCCAGCAGCCAATCAGGCCCCTCCTACAATGAGCAGTTCTTC; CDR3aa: CASSQSGPSYNEQFF
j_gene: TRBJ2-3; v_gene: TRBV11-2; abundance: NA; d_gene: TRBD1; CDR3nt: TGTGCCAGCAGTCCCCGGGACAGAATCACAGATACGCAGTATTTT; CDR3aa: CASSPRDRITDTQYF
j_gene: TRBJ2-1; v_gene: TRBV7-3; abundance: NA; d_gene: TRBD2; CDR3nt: TGTGCCAGCAGCTCGTTCGGGACTAGCCCTTACAATGAGCAGTTCTTC; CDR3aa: CASSSFGTSPYNEQFF
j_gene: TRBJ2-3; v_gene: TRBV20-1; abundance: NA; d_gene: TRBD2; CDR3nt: TGCAGTGGGACTAGCGGGGGGACCAGCACAGATACGCAGTATTTT; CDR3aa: CSGTSGGTSTDTQYF
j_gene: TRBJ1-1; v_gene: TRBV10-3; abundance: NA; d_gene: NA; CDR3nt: TGTGCCATCAGTGTTATTCACGGCAGGCCGAACACTGAAGCTTTCTTT; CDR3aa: CAISVIHGRPNTEAFF
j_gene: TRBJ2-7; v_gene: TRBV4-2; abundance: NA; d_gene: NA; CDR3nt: TGTGCCAGCAGCCAAGACGAAAGGGGCCCCTACGAGCAGTACTTC; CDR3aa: CASSQDERGPYEQYF
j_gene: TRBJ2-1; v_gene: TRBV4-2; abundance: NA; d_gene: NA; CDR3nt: TGTGCCAGCAGCCAAGATCAGCCTAGTGGGTTATACAATGAGCAGTTCTTC; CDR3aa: CASSQDQPSGLYNEQFF
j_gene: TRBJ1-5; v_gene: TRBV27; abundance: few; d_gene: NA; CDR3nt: TGTGCCAGCAGTTTAGTCCGGGTCAATCAGCCCCAGCATTTT; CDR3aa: CASSLVRVNQPQHF
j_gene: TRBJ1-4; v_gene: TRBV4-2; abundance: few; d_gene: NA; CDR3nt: TGTGCCAGCAGCCAAGAGCTAGGGGCGAGTGAAAAACTGTTTTTT; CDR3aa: CASSQELGASEKLFF
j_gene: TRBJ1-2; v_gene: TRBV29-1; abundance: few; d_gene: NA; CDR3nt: TGCAGCGCCGACCCGGGACTCGGCTTACGAAGCACCTTC; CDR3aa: CSADPGLGLRSTF
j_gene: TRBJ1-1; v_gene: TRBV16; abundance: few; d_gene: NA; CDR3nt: TGTGCCAGCAGCCAATCGGGAAAGATGAACACTGAAGCTTTCTTT; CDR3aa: CASSQSGKMNTEAFF
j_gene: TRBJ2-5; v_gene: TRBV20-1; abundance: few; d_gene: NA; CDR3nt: TGCAGTGCTAGAGTCCAACCCGGAACAGAGACCCAGTACTTC; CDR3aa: CSARVQPGTETQYF
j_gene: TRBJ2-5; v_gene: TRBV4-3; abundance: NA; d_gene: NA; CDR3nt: TGCGCCAGCAGCCAATTTTTCTCGAACAGGGCCCCCTGGACCCAGTACTTC; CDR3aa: CASSQFFSNRAPWTQYF
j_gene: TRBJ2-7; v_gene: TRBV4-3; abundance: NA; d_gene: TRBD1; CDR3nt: TGCGCCAGCAGCCGCCGATCCAGGGGGCGCGTCACCTACGAGCAGTACTTC; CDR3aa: CASSRRSRGRVTYEQYF
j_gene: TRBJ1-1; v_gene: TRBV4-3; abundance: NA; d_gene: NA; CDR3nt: TGCGCCAGCAGCCAACCCGGGACGGAGAACACTGAAGCTTTCTTT; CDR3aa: CASSQPGTENTEAFF
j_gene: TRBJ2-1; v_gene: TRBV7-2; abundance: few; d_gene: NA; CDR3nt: TGTGCCAGCAGCCGAGCCCCGATCGCAGGGGTAAAGGCGCACAATGAGCAGTTCTTC; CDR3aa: CASSRAPIAGVKAHNEQFF
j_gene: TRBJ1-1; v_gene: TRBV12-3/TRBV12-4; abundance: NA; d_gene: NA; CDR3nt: TGTGCCAGCAGTTCCGGGTGGACCGGGGAAGCTTTCTTT; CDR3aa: CASSSGWTGEAFF
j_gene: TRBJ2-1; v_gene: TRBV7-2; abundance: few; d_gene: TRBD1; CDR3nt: TGTGCCAGCAGAAAATCCCAGGGGGCGGGCAATGAGCAGTTCTTC; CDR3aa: CASRKSQGAGNEQFF
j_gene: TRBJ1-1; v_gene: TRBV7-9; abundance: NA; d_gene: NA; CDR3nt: TGTGCCAGCAGCTTAGCGGAGGGGTTAACTGAAGCTTTCTTT; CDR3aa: CASSLAEGLTEAFF
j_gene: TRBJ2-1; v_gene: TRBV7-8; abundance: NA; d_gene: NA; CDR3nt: TGTGCCAGCAATACTCTCTCCTTGGGGGCTAGCTCCTACAATGAGCAGTTCTTC; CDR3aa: CASNTLSLGASSYNEQFF
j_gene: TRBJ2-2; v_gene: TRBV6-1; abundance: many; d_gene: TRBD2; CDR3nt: TGTGCCAGCACCTGGGACTACGCGAACACCGGGGAGCTGTTTTTT; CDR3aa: CASTWDYANTGELFF
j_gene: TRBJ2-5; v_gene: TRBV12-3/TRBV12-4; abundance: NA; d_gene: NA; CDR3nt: TGTGCCAGCAGTTTAATGAATACCCAAGAGACCCAGTACTTC; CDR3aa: CASSLMNTQETQYF
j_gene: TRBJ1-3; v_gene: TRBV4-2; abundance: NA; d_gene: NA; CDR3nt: TGTGCCAGCAGCCAAGAAGATGACAGCCATAACTCTGGAAACACCATATATTTT; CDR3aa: CASSQEDDSHNSGNTIYF
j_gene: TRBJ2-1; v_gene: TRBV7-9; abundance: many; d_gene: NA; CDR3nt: TGTGCCAGCAGCCTCTCGGCCCGGGGCGATGAGCAGTTCTTC; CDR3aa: CASSLSARGDEQFF
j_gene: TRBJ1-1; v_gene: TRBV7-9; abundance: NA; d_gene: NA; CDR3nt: TGTGCCAGCAGCTTAACGAGGGCACTCAACACTGAAGCTTTCTTT; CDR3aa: CASSLTRALNTEAFF